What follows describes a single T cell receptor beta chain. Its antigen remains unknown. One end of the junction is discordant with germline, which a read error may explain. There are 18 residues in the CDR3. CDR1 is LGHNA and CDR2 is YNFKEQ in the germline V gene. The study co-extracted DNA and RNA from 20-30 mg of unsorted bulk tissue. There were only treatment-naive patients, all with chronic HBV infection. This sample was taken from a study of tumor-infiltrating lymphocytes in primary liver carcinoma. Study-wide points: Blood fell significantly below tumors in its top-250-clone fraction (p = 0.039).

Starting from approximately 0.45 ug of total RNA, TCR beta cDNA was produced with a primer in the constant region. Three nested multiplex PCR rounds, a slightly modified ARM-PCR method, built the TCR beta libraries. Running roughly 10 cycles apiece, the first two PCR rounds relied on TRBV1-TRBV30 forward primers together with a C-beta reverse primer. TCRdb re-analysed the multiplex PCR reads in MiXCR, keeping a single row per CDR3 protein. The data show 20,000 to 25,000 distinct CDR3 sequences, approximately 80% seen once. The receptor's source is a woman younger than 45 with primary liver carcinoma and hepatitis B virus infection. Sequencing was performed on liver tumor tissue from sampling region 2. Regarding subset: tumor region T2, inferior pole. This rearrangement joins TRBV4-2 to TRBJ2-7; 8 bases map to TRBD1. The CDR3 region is CANSQEHLGQGGPGEQYF. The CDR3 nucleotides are TGTGCCAACAGCCAGGAACACCTAGGACAGGGAGGACCGGGCGAGCAGTACTTC.